The source of this T cell receptor beta chain is a study of cytomegalovirus exposure and HLA in healthy donors. Notes on the study in general: Earlier analysis yielded a pattern in which most TCR beta V segments were productive about 90% or about 30% of the time. Later analysis found that TCR beta chains associated with HLA were more clonally expanded than other, equally common chains. Exclusion as indistinguishable affected some V segments, including TRBV6-2 and TRBV6-3.

This clone was seen only a few times. Its antigen remains unknown. Trimming took 8 bases from V and 2 from J; bases not matched to a gene: 11. Germline lookup yields CDR1 MNHNS and CDR2 SASEGT. This CDR3 has 15 amino acids. Vbeta (60) and Jbeta (13) primers were used in the PCR. The protocol was immunoSEQ multiplex PCR, while the TCRdb copy is restricted to in-frame clones and leaves out a portion. The data show about 150,000 clones, with roughly 70% seen just once and approximately 2.1% held by the top ten. The sample comprised PBMCs. This TCR came from a man under 40 in good health and CMV-seronegative. J is TRBJ1-2 and V is TRBV6-1; 7 nucleotides line up with TRBD1. In DNA form, the CDR3 reads TGTGCCAGCCTACCGTCGGGACAGCGCAACTATGGCTACACCTTC. This sequence encodes CASLPSGQRNYGYTF.